This T cell receptor (beta chain) came from a study of OX40 agonist ivuxolimab in advanced cancers. Study-wide context: Ivuxolimab, which is an agonistic anti-OX40 (CD134) antibody, was administered to the patients. Males comprised 82.7% of the group, whose mean age was roughly 60 years (range about 23 to 80). Findings of the study overall: CD4+ T cells averaged fewer expanded clones than CD8+ T cells. At 0.1 to 3.0 mg/kg, CD4+ and CD8+ blood T cells expanded clonally by week 6.

Assay: immunoSEQ multiplex PCR; the TCRdb copy retains only in-frame clones and omits some. Seen here are 45,000 to 65,000 clones, 79% observed once, and the top ten hold 2% to 2.5%. Remarks on this clone: Its antigen is unidentified.

The CDR3 covers 14 residues. V was cut by 1 base and J by 5 bases, with 11 bases left in between. The germline V gene has CDR1 SEHNR and CDR2 FQNEAQ (reference sequence). J is TRBJ1-2 and V is TRBV7-9; D not certain. The source material was CD4+ or CD8+ T cells sorted from blood, sampled in a trial of the OX40 agonist ivuxolimab. This clonotype was sampled from an adult with an advanced solid tumor such as melanoma, head and neck, liver or kidney cancer. In DNA form, the CDR3 reads TGTGCCAGCAGCTTAGGGGGTCTCAAATATGGCTACACCTTC. Amino acids: CASSLGGLKYGYTF. Full variable domain (rest looked up from reference TRBV7-9 and TRBJ1-2): DTGVSQNPRHKITKRGQNVTFRCDPISEHNRLYWYRQTLGQGPEFLTYFQNEAQLEKSRLLSDRFSAERPKGSFSTLEIQRTEQGDSAMYLCASSLGGLKYGYTFGSGTRLTVV.